These 15 T cell receptor beta chains were all obtained from the same sample, sequenced in a study of response to subunit inactivated influenza vaccine. In TCRdb, the RT-PCR reads were re-called with MiXCR into one record per CDR3 protein. This sample yields under 200,000 distinct CDR3 sequences, of which about 10% are seen a single time; 35% to 40% belongs to the top ten. Source: CD8+ T cells sorted from PBMCs, taken 23 to 25 months after vaccination. The receptor set was obtained from a man between 50 and 75 years old who received an inactivated influenza vaccine.

The chain combines TRBV4-2 with TRBJ2-7; 10 bases are a match to TRBD1. The CDR3 runs to 15 residues. V trimming: 2 bases; J trimming: 4 bases; junction bases outside the gene matches: 5. Looked up from germline, CDR1 is LGHNA and CDR2 is YNFKEQ. Here the CDR3 DNA reads TGTGCCAGCAGCCAAACCCGGACAGGGGGTTACGAGCAGTACTTC. This codes for CASSQTRTGGYEQYF.

This clonotype came up a few times. The V gene is TRBV9, the J gene TRBJ1-1; D is unclear. The CDR3 sequence is 16 residues long. Germline values: CDR1 SGDLS, CDR2 YYNGEE. V was cut by 5 bases and J by 1 base, with 18 bases left in between. The CDR3 loop reads CASSLGTQTTNTEAFF. CDR3 bases: TGTGCCAGCAGTCTCGGCACCCAGACTACGAACACTGAAGCTTTCTTT.

This clonotype has a count of ten or more. The V and J genes are TRBV29-1 and TRBJ2-3, with TRBD2 identical over 11 bases. Germline lookup yields CDR1 SQVTM and CDR2 ANQGSEA. Unmatched junction bases numbered 14, after V lost 2 bases and J lost 4 bases. This CDR3 contains 18 residues. Written as DNA, the CDR3 is TGCAGCGTTGAATGGGTAGCGGGAGGGCCGTTGGTGTCAGATACGCAGTATTTT. Translation: CSVEWVAGGPLVSDTQYF.

Only a few counts were recorded for this clonotype. This chain links TRBV27 with TRBJ1-5, with D perhaps matching TRBD1 (6 bases). This CDR3 is built from 15 residues. Germline V gene lookup returns CDR1 MNHEY and CDR2 SMNVEV (reference sequence). The ends were cut back, 0 bases at V and 7 bases at J, with 13 bases in the middle. CDR3 sequence: CASSLSNGGLQPQHF. In nucleotides, the CDR3 is TGTGCCAGCAGTTTATCCAACGGGGGCTTGCAGCCCCAGCATTTT.

The rearrangement joins TRBV5-6 to TRBJ2-2; maybe TRBD1 (5 bases). Looked up from germline, CDR1 is SGHDT and CDR2 is YYEEEE. V lost 0 bases and J 1 base, leaving 10 bases between the germline ends. The CDR3 consists of 16 residues. CDR3 sequence: CASSLAAGLNTGELFF. DNA of the CDR3: TGTGCCAGCAGCTTGGCTGCAGGGCTGAACACCGGGGAGCTGTTTTTT.

The table lists this clonotype with a few counts. The V gene is TRBV27, the J gene TRBJ2-3; unclear D gene. The CDR3 covers 13 residues. Per the germline V gene, CDR1 is MNHEY and CDR2 is SMNVEV (reference sequence). V lost 6 bases to trimming and J lost 6 bases, with 13 bases between them. CDR3 DNA: TGTGCCAGCAGAACTCTGGTTGGGGATACGCAGTATTTT. Translated, it gives CASRTLVGDTQYF.

This clonotype was seen more than once but under ten times. The chain carries TRBV2 and TRBJ2-1, with 12 bases aligning to TRBD1. In germline, CDR1 is SNHLY, CDR2 FYNNEI. V dropped 5 bases and J dropped 10; count of bases not matched to a gene: 6. The CDR3 consists of 14 residues. CDR3 nucleotides: TGTGCCAGCAGTCCGGGACAGGGGGCTGGGGAGCAGTTCTTC. Its translation: CASSPGQGAGEQFF.

The rearrangement links TRBV19 to TRBJ2-7; D may be TRBD1 (6 bases). The CDR3 runs 15 residues. The V gene lost 1 base and the J gene lost 3 bases, with 13 bases spanning the gap. Germline CDR1 is LNHDA and CDR2 is SQIVND (reference sequence). CDR3 amino acids: CASSIAVGDNYEQYF. The DNA of the CDR3 is TGTGCCAGTAGTATAGCGGTTGGGGACAACTACGAGCAGTACTTC.

There are a few counts of this clonotype. The chain uses TRBV25-1 and TRBJ1-2, with D perhaps matching TRBD1 (5 bases). The CDR3 consists of 14 residues. Trimming shortened V by 3 bases and J by 8 bases, and 16 bases separated the two germline ends. CDR1 is MGHDK, CDR2 SYGVNS, per germline. CDR3 residues: CASSEATRRGGYTF. Here the CDR3 DNA reads TGTGCCAGCAGTGAGGCCACCCGAAGGGGAGGCTACACCTTC.

The rearrangement joins TRBV6-5 to TRBJ2-1; D may be TRBD2 (6 bases). Deletions cut 1 base from V and 5 bases from J, with 9 bases between. This CDR3 is built from 14 residues. Germline CDR1 MNHEY, CDR2 SVGAGI. The CDR3 protein is CASSYFASDNEQFF. In DNA, the CDR3 is TGTGCCAGCAGTTACTTTGCTAGCGACAATGAGCAGTTCTTC.

V usage is TRBV5-6 and J usage is TRBJ2-3; the D gene is possibly TRBD1 (5 bases). The CDR3 is 15 residues long. The germline gives CDR1 SGHDT, CDR2 YYEEEE. The ends were cut back, 2 bases at V and 2 bases at J, with 12 bases in the middle. In DNA, the CDR3 is TGTGCCAGCAGCTTCGGACAAAGTTACACAGATACGCAGTATTTT. As protein: CASSFGQSYTDTQYF.

This clonotype was observed at least ten times. This rearrangement joins TRBV20-1 to TRBJ1-2; perhaps TRBD1 as D (5 bases). The CDR3 consists of 15 residues. CDR1 and CDR2 from the germline V gene are DFQATT and SNEGSKA (reference sequence). Trimming removed 5 bases from V and 2 bases from J, with 18 bases in between. CDR3 DNA sequence: TGCAGTGCTTGGGGCAGGACAAGCGAGAACTATGGCTACACCTTC. Translation: CSAWGRTSENYGYTF.

The chain couples TRBV14 to TRBJ2-2; weak D call: TRBD2 (6 bases). Trimming removed 5 bases from V and 3 bases from J, with 10 bases in between. CDR1 and CDR2 from the germline V gene are SGHDN and FVKESK. The CDR3 has 14 residues. The CDR3 protein is CASSTLAYTGELFF. The CDR3 DNA reads TGTGCCAGCAGCACTCTAGCGTACACCGGGGAGCTGTTTTTT.

This clonotype was picked up a small number of times. The genes are TRBV7-9 and TRBJ1-4; a weak D match, TRBD1 (6 bases). V lost 5 bases to trimming and J lost 4 bases, with 17 bases between them. CDR3 length: 16 amino acids. From germline, CDR1 is SEHNR and CDR2 FQNEAQ (reference sequence). The CDR3 sequence: CASSTPVDSLNEKLFF. As DNA, the CDR3 is TGTGCCAGCAGCACCCCCGTGGACAGTCTTAATGAAAAACTGTTTTTT.

This rearrangement joins TRBV7-9 to TRBJ2-1; D is perhaps TRBD2 (5 bases). The V gene lost 4 bases and the J gene lost 10 bases, with 17 bases spanning the gap. Looked up from germline, CDR1 is SEHNR and CDR2 is FQNEAQ (reference sequence). The CDR3 length is 14 residues. CDR3 coding DNA: TGTGCCAGCAGCTCTGAGACTATTTCCGGAGAGCAGTTCTTC. This translates into CASSSETISGEQFF. Using reference TRBV7-9 and TRBJ2-1 for the parts outside the CDR3, the full variable domain is DTGVSQNPRHKITKRGQNVTFRCDPISEHNRLYWYRQTLGQGPEFLTYFQNEAQLEKSRLLSDRFSAERPKGSFSTLEIQRTEQGDSAMYLCASSSETISGEQFFGPGTRLTVL.